Listed below are T cell receptor beta chains from one sample, sequenced in a study of blood T cell repertoires in COVID-19. Sequencing used immunoSEQ multiplex PCR; TCRdb keeps in-frame clones, though not all of them. Among 120,000 or so clones listed, approximately 86% were seen once. Material for sequencing was peripheral blood. These receptors all come from a woman between 50 and 59 years old with active or convalescent COVID-19. Both conserved end residues are part of each CDR3. A D gene is named only where the DNA matches it firmly. A clone size is listed for some rows: how often the clone was seen (once, few, many), or a class if it is expanded.

>TRBJ2-7|TRBD1|TRBV6-4|NA
TGTGCCAGCAGTGAAGGATCGGGACAGAAGAGCTACGAGCAGTACTTC
CASSEGSGQKSYEQYF
>TRBJ1-2|TRBD1|TRBV4-1|once
TGCGCCAGCAGCCCCCCCGGACAGGGGGCGCGGGGCTACACCTTC
CASSPPGQGARGYTF
>TRBJ2-1|TRBD1|TRBV19|NA
TGTGCCAGTAGTATCGGGGGACAGGCCTACAATGAGCAGTTCTTC
CASSIGGQAYNEQFF
>TRBJ1-2|NA|TRBV19|NA
TGTGCCAGTAATCTCAACACGGGGGGCTACACCTTC
CASNLNTGGYTF
>TRBJ2-3|NA|TRBV28|NA
TGTGCCAGCAGTTTGTATGATACGCAGTATTTT
CASSLYDTQYF
>TRBJ1-6|TRBD1|TRBV28|NA
TGTGCCAGCAGAAGAGGGGGACAGAGGAATTCACCCCTCCACTTT
CASRRGGQRNSPLHF
>TRBJ1-5|NA|TRBV12-3/TRBV12-4|NA
TGTGCCAGCAGTCCAGGGGAGAATCAGCCCCAGCATTTT
CASSPGENQPQHF
>TRBJ2-3|NA|TRBV7-9|NA
TGTGCCAGCAGCTCCATAAGAGGGACTCAAACAGATACGCAGTATTTT
CASSSIRGTQTDTQYF
>TRBJ1-6|TRBD1|TRBV5-6|NA
TGTGCCAGCAGCCGCAGGACAGGGGGCACGAAGAATTCACCCCTCCACTTT
CASSRRTGGTKNSPLHF
>TRBJ2-3|NA|TRBV1|NA
TGCACCAGCAGCCACCTGCAGCGGGAGGAGAAAGATACGCAGTATTTT
CTSSHLQREEKDTQYF
>TRBJ1-2|NA|TRBV28|once
TGTGCCAGCAGTGTCACGCTCGGTGGCTACACCTTC
CASSVTLGGYTF
>TRBJ1-1|TRBD1|TRBV28|NA
TGTGCCAGCAGTTTGCCTCCGTACAGGGGATGGACTGAAGCTTTCTTT
CASSLPPYRGWTEAFF
>TRBJ2-3|TRBD2|TRBV18|NA
TGTGCCAGCTCACCAAGACTAGCTGGCACAGATACGCAGTATTTT
CASSPRLAGTDTQYF
>TRBJ2-2|TRBD2|TRBV18|few
TGTGCCAGCTCAGGACTAGCGGGAGCATCGTCCGGGGAGCTGTTTTTT
CASSGLAGASSGELFF
>TRBJ1-6|TRBD1|TRBV2|NA
TGTGCCAGCTGCCCTGACAGGGGGAATTCACCCCTCCACTTT
CASCPDRGNSPLHF
>TRBJ2-3|NA|TRBV7-2|NA
TGTGCCAGCAGCAGAGGCACAGATACGCAGTATTTT
CASSRGTDTQYF
>TRBJ2-7|NA|TRBV29-1|few
TGCAGCGTGGACGTGGGAGGCTCCTACGAGCAGTACTTC
CSVDVGGSYEQYF
>TRBJ1-6|TRBD1|TRBV19|NA
TGTGCCAGTAGCACAGGGGGTCAGTCACCCCTCCACTTT
CASSTGGQSPLHF
>TRBJ2-7|NA|TRBV7-6|NA
TGTGCCAGCAGCCGAGGAGGGTTCAACGAGCAGTACTTC
CASSRGGFNEQYF
>TRBJ2-7|TRBD2|TRBV5-6|NA
TGTGCCAGCAGCTTGTTCGGTCTAGCGGGAGCCTACGAGCAGTACTTC
CASSLFGLAGAYEQYF
>TRBJ2-3|TRBD1|TRBV19|NA
TGTGCCAGTAGTACGACAGGGGGCGGTCCAGATACGCAGTATTTT
CASSTTGGGPDTQYF
>TRBJ2-1|NA|TRBV4-3|NA
TGCGCCAGCAGCCCTGGACAGTATGAGGTTGAGCAGTTCTTC
CASSPGQYEVEQFF
>TRBJ2-5|TRBD2|TRBV11-2|NA
TGTGCCAGCAGCACGACTAGCGGGATACAGACCCAGTACTTC
CASSTTSGIQTQYF
>TRBJ1-5|TRBD1|TRBV28|NA
TGTGCCAGCAGTTCGGGACAGGGGAATCAGCCCCAGCATTTT
CASSSGQGNQPQHF
>TRBJ2-1|NA|TRBV10-3|NA
TGTGCCACCCGAGTGACTAGTTCCTACAATGAGCAGTTCTTC
CATRVTSSYNEQFF
>TRBJ1-3|NA|TRBV15|NA
TGTGCCACCAGCAGGGACGCAGGGATTGGAAACACCATATATTTT
CATSRDAGIGNTIYF
>TRBJ1-5|TRBD1|TRBV28|NA
TGTGCCAGCAGTTACGGGACAGGCCAGCCCCAGCATTTT
CASSYGTGQPQHF
>TRBJ2-7|NA|TRBV5-4|NA
TGTGCCAGCAGCTTGGGAGCGAGCATTACGACGGGGGAGCAGTACTTC
CASSLGASITTGEQYF
>TRBJ1-4|NA|TRBV5-1|NA
TGCGCCAGCAGCTTGGGTAGTGTCGCGAGGGAGGAAAAACTGTTTTTT
CASSLGSVAREEKLFF
>TRBJ2-5|TRBD1|TRBV28|NA
TGTGCCAGCAGGAGAGCAGGGGGCGATGAGACCCAGTACTTC
CASRRAGGDETQYF
>TRBJ2-2|NA|TRBV7-2|NA
TGTGCCAGCAGCTTTGAGACAGATTACACCGGGGAGCTGTTTTTT
CASSFETDYTGELFF
>TRBJ2-3|TRBD1|TRBV11-3|NA
TGTGCCAGCAGCCCAGACAGGGCCACAGATACGCAGTATTTT
CASSPDRATDTQYF
>TRBJ2-7|TRBD1|TRBV2|NA
TGTGCCAGCAGGGGGGACAGGGGGCTACCCTACGAGCAGTACTTC
CASRGDRGLPYEQYF
>TRBJ2-3|NA|TRBV6-5|NA
TGTGCCAGCAGTTACGGTCACGGAGGAGCAGATACGCAGTATTTT
CASSYGHGGADTQYF
>TRBJ1-1|NA|TRBV3-1/TRBV3-2|NA
TGTGCCAGCGGCAGGGCTCAGAACACTGAAGCTTTCTTT
CASGRAQNTEAFF
>TRBJ1-1|NA|TRBV7-2|NA
TGTGCCAGCAGCTTTTTCGGGAAGACAGCTTTCTTT
CASSFFGKTAFF
>TRBJ2-7|NA|TRBV7-3|NA
TGTGCCAGCAGTCCAGACAGCAACTACGAGCAGTACTTC
CASSPDSNYEQYF
>TRBJ2-1|NA|TRBV30|NA
TGTGCCTGGAGTGTGCTAGCGACCACCTACAATGAGCAGTTCTTC
CAWSVLATTYNEQFF
>TRBJ1-5|TRBD1|TRBV19|NA
TGTGCCAGCCACGACAGGGGATGGGGCAATCAGCCCCAGCATTTT
CASHDRGWGNQPQHF
>TRBJ1-2|NA|TRBV27|NA
TGTGCCAGCAGGCCCTCCGAACGGGGTAACTATGGCTACACCTTC
CASRPSERGNYGYTF
>TRBJ1-5|TRBD1|TRBV19|NA
TGTGCCAGTAGTAGTGGACAGGACCATCAGCCCCAGCATTTT
CASSSGQDHQPQHF
>TRBJ2-1|TRBD2|TRBV3-1/TRBV3-2|NA
TGTGCCAGCAGCCAAGTTACAGCGGGAGGGTTGTTCTTC
CASSQVTAGGLFF
>TRBJ1-1|TRBD1|TRBV28|NA
TGTGCCAGCAGTACCCTGGACAGGGACTGGACTGAAGCTTTCTTT
CASSTLDRDWTEAFF
>TRBJ1-3|TRBD1|TRBV5-5|NA
TGTGCCAGCAGCTTGCTGACAGGGGTTGGAAACACCATATATTTT
CASSLLTGVGNTIYF
>TRBJ2-7|TRBD2|TRBV28|NA
TGTGCCAGCAGAGGGACTAGCAGCTCCTACGAGCAGTACTTC
CASRGTSSSYEQYF
>TRBJ2-2|NA|TRBV7-2|once
TGTGCCAGCAGCCCTCAGGGGGGTAGCCACACCGGGGAGCTGTTTTTT
CASSPQGGSHTGELFF
>TRBJ1-3|TRBD1|TRBV6-6|NA
TGTGCCAGCAGTTCCACAGGGGAAGGGACTGGAAACACCATATATTTT
CASSSTGEGTGNTIYF
>TRBJ2-7|NA|TRBV7-8|NA
TGTGCCAGCAGCTTAGCCCTCCTGGGGCAGGGAGAGCAGTACTTC
CASSLALLGQGEQYF
>TRBJ2-7|TRBD2|TRBV7-6|once
TGTGCCAGCAGCCCAAGACCGGGACTAGGTGGCAGCGAGCAGTACTTC
CASSPRPGLGGSEQYF
>TRBJ2-1|NA|TRBV19|NA
TGTGCCAGTAGTACCCGGGAAGGCGAGCAGTTCTTC
CASSTREGEQFF
>TRBJ2-5|NA|TRBV10-3|NA
TGTGCCGGTTCCGGGGCAGGGGGGCCCCCGGGGACCCAGTACTTC
CAGSGAGGPPGTQYF
>TRBJ1-1|NA|TRBV15|NA
TGTGCCACCAGCAGAGTCCGAGAAACTGAAGCTTTCTTT
CATSRVRETEAFF
>TRBJ2-7|NA|TRBV29-1|NA
TGCAGCGTTTATAACACAGGGTCGGGCGAGCAGTACTTC
CSVYNTGSGEQYF
>TRBJ1-2|NA|TRBV6-5|NA
TGTGCCAGCAGCCTTCTCGGGAACTATGGCTACACCTTC
CASSLLGNYGYTF
>TRBJ1-2|NA|TRBV6-5|NA
TGTGCCAGCAGCCTCAATGGGCGGGTCTACACCTTC
CASSLNGRVYTF
>TRBJ2-5|TRBD2|TRBV2|NA
TGTGCCAGCAGGGGGGGACTAGCGGGGCCCCATTTTACTGAGACCCAGTACTTC
CASRGGLAGPHFTETQYF